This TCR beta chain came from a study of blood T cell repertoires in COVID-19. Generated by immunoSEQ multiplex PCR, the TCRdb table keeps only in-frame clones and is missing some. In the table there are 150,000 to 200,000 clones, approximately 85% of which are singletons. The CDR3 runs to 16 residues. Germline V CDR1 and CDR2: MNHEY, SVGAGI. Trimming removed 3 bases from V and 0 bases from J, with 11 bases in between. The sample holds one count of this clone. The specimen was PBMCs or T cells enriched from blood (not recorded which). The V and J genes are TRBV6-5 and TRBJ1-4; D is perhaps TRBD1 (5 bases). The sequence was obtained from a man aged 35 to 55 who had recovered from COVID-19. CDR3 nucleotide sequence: TGTGCCAGCAGTTATACTGGGGCTGCAACTAATGAAAAACTGTTTTTT. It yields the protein CASSYTGAATNEKLFF.